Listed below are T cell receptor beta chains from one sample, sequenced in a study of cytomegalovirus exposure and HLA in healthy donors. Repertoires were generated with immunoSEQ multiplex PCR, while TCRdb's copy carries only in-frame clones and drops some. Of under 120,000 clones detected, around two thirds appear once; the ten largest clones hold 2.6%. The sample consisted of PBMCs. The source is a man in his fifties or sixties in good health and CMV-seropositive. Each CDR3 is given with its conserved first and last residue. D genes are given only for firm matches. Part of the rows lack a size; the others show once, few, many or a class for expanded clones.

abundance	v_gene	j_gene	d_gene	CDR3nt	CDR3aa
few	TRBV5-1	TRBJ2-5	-	TGCGCCAGCAGCGGGGACGGGGGGACCCAGTACTTC	CASSGDGGTQYF
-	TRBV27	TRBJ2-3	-	TGTGCCAGCAGTTCCTTCTCGTTTCGTAGCACAGATACGCAGTATTTT	CASSSFSFRSTDTQYF
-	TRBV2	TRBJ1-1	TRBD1	TGTGCCAGCAGAATAAGGACAGGGGGGGCGAACACTGAAGCTTTCTTT	CASRIRTGGANTEAFF
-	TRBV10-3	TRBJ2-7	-	TGTGCCATCAGTGACAACCGCGCCCGCTCCGAGCAGTACTTC	CAISDNRARSEQYF
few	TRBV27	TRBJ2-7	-	TGTGCCAGCAGATCTACCGGGACACAGCAGTACTTC	CASRSTGTQQYF
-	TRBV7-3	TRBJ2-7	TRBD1	TGTGCCAGCAGTCTAACCCCCGGACAGGGAACCGAGCAGCACTTC	CASSLTPGQGTEQHF
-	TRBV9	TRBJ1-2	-	TGTGCCAGCAGCGCGGGACTGATCTATGGCTACACCTTC	CASSAGLIYGYTF
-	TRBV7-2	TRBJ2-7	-	TGTGCCAGCAGCTTAGACAGGCGCGAGCAGTACTTC	CASSLDRREQYF
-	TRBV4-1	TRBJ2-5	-	TGCGCCAGCAGCCAAGGGCTAGCAGGACGAGAGACCCAGTACTTC	CASSQGLAGRETQYF
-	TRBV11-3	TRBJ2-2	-	TGTGCCAGCAGCGTAAATAGTGTAACCGGGGAGCTGTTTTTT	CASSVNSVTGELFF
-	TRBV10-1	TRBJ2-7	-	TGCGCCAGCAGTGAGTCGCGGAGCTACGAGCAGTACTTC	CASSESRSYEQYF
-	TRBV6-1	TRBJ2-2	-	TGTGCCAGCAGTACAGCGGTTACGGGGACCGGGGAGCTGTTTTTT	CASSTAVTGTGELFF
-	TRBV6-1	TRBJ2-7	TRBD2	TGTGCCAGCACGGCTAGCGGGAGTTCCTACGAGCAGTACTTC	CASTASGSSYEQYF
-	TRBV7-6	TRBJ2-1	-	TGTGCCAGCAGCATCAACAATGAGCAGTTCTTC	CASSINNEQFF
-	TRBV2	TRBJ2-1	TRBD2	TGTGCCAGCAGTGAACGGGGGGTCGGGGGAAATGAGCAGTTCTTC	CASSERGVGGNEQFF
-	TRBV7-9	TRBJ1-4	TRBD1	TGTGCCAGTGCGGGGGACAGGGGATTCGATGAAAAACTGTTTTTT	CASAGDRGFDEKLFF
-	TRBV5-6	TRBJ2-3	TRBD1	TGTGCCAGCAGCTCAGGAACAGGGGGCTTCACAGATACGCAGTATTTT	CASSSGTGGFTDTQYF
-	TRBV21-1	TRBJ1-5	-	TGTGCCAGCAGCAATTCAAACAGCCTTTCCAATCAGCCCCAGCATTTT	CASSNSNSLSNQPQHF
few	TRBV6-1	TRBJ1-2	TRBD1	TGTGCCAGCAGGCCGGGACAGAGATATGGCTACACCTTC	CASRPGQRYGYTF
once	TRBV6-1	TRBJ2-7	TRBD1	TGTGCCAGCAGTAAGGGGGACAGGGGCTCCTACGAGCAGTACTTC	CASSKGDRGSYEQYF
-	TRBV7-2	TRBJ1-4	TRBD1	TGTGCCAGCAGTCGACAGGGGGCCCTGAATGAAAAACTGTTTTTT	CASSRQGALNEKLFF
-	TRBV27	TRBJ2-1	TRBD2	TGTGCCAGCAGATTTGGGGCTAGCGGGATGGGTAGATACAATGAGCAGTTCTTC	CASRFGASGMGRYNEQFF
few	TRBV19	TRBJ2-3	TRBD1	TGTGCCAGTAGTTACCGGACAGGGGGTTTAGATACGCAGTATTTT	CASSYRTGGLDTQYF